The source of this T cell receptor (beta chain) is a study of beta chain features in type 1 diabetes (dated by TCRdb to the late 2010s). Study-level background: No differences in mean age, gender distribution, total cell number or subset yield were found between patients and healthy donors. In the study, recently diagnosed type 1 diabetes patients and matched healthy donors were compared on the TCRB repertoires of their sorted circulating CD4+ T cell subsets. A total of roughly 100 million sorted cells were examined across all samples, and a strong correlation was observed between cell number per subset and RNA yield. Naive and central memory subsets were obtained from all 28 donors, but regulatory and stem cell-like memory subsets were isolated from only 8 patients and 8 healthy donors.

Including the terminal cysteine and phenylalanine, the CDR3 comprises 15 residues. The retained sequence is limited to the CDR3, 45 bases, with the frame set at the first base. Taken from the germline V gene, the CDR1 and CDR2 loops are SGHRS and YFSETQ. V trim: 0 bases; J trim: 2 bases; unmatched bases: 2. Results the study describes overall, beyond this receptor: PCR may preferentially amplify shorter templates, but because patient and control samples were amplified and corrected together, any resulting skew would affect both groups equally. HLA sub-analyses involved small numbers of individuals, so any influence of HLA type on TCRB rearrangement remained unresolved. Fewer insertions and more nucleotide deletions at VDJ recombination sites were observed in patients with type 1 diabetes, implying thymic rearrangement abnormalities. In all four CD4+ subsets, TCRB CDR3 length was moderately but significantly shorter in type 1 diabetes patients. Because cDNA was sequenced instead of genomic DNA, activated cells with high expression could be over-represented, although the groups did not differ in activation or CD3 levels. Naive, central memory and regulatory TCRB repertoires appeared to be more similar among patients than among healthy donors.

This clone has only a few counts. The antigen this receptor binds is unknown. Per-nucleotide qualities are absent, and no much larger clonotype sits a single base away. Each donor gave one peripheral blood draw, roughly 110 mL on average, collected into heparinised tubes. A BD FACSAria II and a panel including CD45RO, CCR7, CD25, CD127, CD95 and CD27 were used to sort naive, central memory, regulatory and stem cell-like memory CD4+ T cells. A purity above 95% was achieved for all sorted populations. PBMCs were isolated immediately by Lymphoprep density gradient centrifugation and stained directly without culture. To minimize batch effects, samples were stained and sorted in pairs, one healthy donor with one patient per experiment. The entire amount of isolated RNA was reverse transcribed using the High Capacity cDNA Reverse Transcription Kit, so the sequenced TCRB transcripts were expressed ones. Deep immunoSEQ sequencing was applied to naive, central memory and regulatory T cell samples, giving an average of around 4 million total reads per sample. Sorted cells were lysed in RLT buffer, and RNA was extracted using DNase-treated RNeasy Micro or Mini kits according to cell number. Each cell subset was processed separately to prevent cross-contamination, with patient and healthy donor samples processed together. TCRB sequences were amplified from cDNA with the immunoSEQ multiplex PCR, producing 87-bp fragments spanning the CDR3 region. The amplicons were sequenced using the Illumina HiSeq platform. On the authors' methods: PCR bias was computationally corrected using synthetic template baselines, reads within Hamming distance 2 were collapsed, and singletons that could not be merged were discarded. Reads were aligned against IMGT to assign V, D and J genes, CDR3 length and insertions or deletions at six rearrangement sites. Within each subset, clonotype counts were normalized to the number of sorted cells before true diversity and Gini coefficients were calculated with the tcR R package. The overlap coefficient, calculated on TCRB nucleotide sequences, was used to quantify repertoire sharing. Out-of-frame TCRB sequences from naive cells were analyzed to stand in for the pre-selection repertoire. Not all clones reach the TCRdb copy of this immuneACCESS table, which keeps in-frame sequences only. Checked studies attribute under half of the gap to unresolved V genes and leave the rest unexplained. For V, J and clone size, that table is used; D and trimming come from the DNA. The sample table contains some 290,000 clones; only one count was recorded for roughly an eighth of them. The ten largest make up 0.015% to 0.02% of the sample.

The sequence was obtained from a man aged 25-45 years with type 1 diabetes. What was sequenced was naive CD4+ T cells from blood. The cell subset or site label, as the study defines it: true naive CD4+ T cells. This chain is built from TRBV5-1 and TRBJ1-2, with 9 bases matching TRBD1. The nucleotide sequence is given as TGCGCCAGCAGCTTGGAGGGACAGGGCAACTATGGCTACACCTTC. This yields the protein CASSLEGQGNYGYTF.